This T cell receptor beta chain was captured by sequencing in a study of T cell repertoires in cytomegalovirus infection. About the research overall: CMV epitopes, recently identified HLA-C-restricted and well-studied HLA-B-restricted, were used. TCR beta signatures that were public indicated CMV infection and matching HLA type.

Germline CDR1 reads SGHVS; CDR2 reads FNYEAQ. Unmatched junction bases numbered 7, after V lost 3 bases and J lost 8 bases. The length of the CDR3 is 15 residues. General study points: Cumulated frequencies of public TCR beta families served to identify carriers of CMV plus the relevant HLA. Predominance within the ex vivo response was attributable to HLA-C-restricted CMV-specific TCR beta clonotypes.

TCRdb processed the reads anew with MiXCR; each CDR3 protein has one entry. The table shows more than 300,000 distinct CDR3 sequences, with about 35% occurring only once. This clonotype was seen only a few times. Its target is not known. The receptor comes from a human donor in good health (CMV status not recorded). Some clones in this sample may be carry-over from other donors' samples. Source: cultured PBMCs, taken from culture after CMV antigen stimulation. The V gene is TRBV7-6, the J gene TRBJ2-1; 10 bases are shared with TRBD1. CDR3 in DNA: TGTGCCAGCAGCTTTGGGACAGGGGTCGGGGATGAGCAGTTCTTC. This codes for CASSFGTGVGDEQFF.